The clone carrying this T cell receptor (beta chain) was found many times. Antigen: not known. CDR3 size: 13 residues. V lost 7 bases to trimming and J lost 0 bases, with 9 bases between them. PCR was performed a second time for about 7 to 11 cycles using a sample-barcoded 5' primer and a J-beta primer mix. Researchers report that a template-switch adaptor with 12 random nucleotides tagged each cDNA molecule. TCRdb called the 5' RACE reads again in MiXCR, with one record for every CDR3 protein. The sample shows more than 650,000 distinct CDR3 sequences, over 20% of them seen only once. This sample was taken from a study of blood T cells in healthy people across ages. Findings of the study overall: Unknown donor CMV status possibly confounded expanded clonotype changes. Both higher diversity and more naive CD4+ cells marked long-lived donors when set against aged donors. While age rose, TCR beta diversity per million T cells dropped in a roughly linear way.

The receptor was derived from a man between 70 and 80 years old in good health. Sequencing used blood. V is TRBV12-3 or TRBV12-4 and J is TRBJ2-5; no reliable D call. This chain's CDR3 is CASTIGHQETQYF. For the CDR3, the DNA is TGTGCCAGCACCATCGGACACCAAGAGACCCAGTACTTC.